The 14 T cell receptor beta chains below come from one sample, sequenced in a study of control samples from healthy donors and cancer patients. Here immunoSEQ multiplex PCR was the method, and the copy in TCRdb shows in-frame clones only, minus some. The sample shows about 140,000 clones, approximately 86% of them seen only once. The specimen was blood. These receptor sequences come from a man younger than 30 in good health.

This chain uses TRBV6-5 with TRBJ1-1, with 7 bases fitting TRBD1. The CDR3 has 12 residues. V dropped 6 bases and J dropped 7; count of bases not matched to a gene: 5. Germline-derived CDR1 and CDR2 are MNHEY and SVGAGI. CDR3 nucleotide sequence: TGTGCCAGCAGCCTGACAGGGAGTGAAGCTTTCTTT. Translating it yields CASSLTGSEAFF.

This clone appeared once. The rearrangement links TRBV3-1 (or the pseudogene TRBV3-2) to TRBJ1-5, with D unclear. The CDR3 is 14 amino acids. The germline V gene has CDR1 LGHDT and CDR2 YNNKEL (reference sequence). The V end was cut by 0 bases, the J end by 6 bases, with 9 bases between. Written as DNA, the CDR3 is TGTGCCAGCAGCCAAGAGGATTCGGGTCAGCCCCAGCATTTT. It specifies CASSQEDSGQPQHF.

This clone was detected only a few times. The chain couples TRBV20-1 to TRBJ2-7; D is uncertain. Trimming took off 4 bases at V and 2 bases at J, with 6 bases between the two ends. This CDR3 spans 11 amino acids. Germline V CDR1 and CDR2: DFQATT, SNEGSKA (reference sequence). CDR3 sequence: CSATQAYEQYF. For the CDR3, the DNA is TGCAGTGCTACTCAGGCCTACGAGCAGTACTTC.

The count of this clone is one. For the CDR3, the DNA is TGTGCCAGAATCAGGAACACTGAAGCTTTCTTT. The encoded protein is CARIRNTEAFF. The chain couples TRBV7-9 to TRBJ1-1; D is unclear. CDR1 is SEHNR and CDR2 is FQNEAQ in the germline V gene (reference sequence). The V end was cut by 9 bases, the J end by 1 base, with 6 bases between. This CDR3 contains 11 residues.

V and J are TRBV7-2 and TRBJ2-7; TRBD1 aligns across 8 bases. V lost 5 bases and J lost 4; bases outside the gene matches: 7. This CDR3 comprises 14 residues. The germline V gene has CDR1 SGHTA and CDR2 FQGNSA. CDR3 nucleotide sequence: TGTGCCAGCAGCCACGGACAGGGAGGATACGAGCAGTACTTC. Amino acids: CASSHGQGGYEQYF.

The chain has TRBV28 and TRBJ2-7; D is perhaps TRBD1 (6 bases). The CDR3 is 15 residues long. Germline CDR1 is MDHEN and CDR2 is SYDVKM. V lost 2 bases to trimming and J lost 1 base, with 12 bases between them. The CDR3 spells CASSLIQGKSYEQYF. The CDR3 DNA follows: TGTGCCAGCAGTTTAATACAGGGCAAATCCTACGAGCAGTACTTC.

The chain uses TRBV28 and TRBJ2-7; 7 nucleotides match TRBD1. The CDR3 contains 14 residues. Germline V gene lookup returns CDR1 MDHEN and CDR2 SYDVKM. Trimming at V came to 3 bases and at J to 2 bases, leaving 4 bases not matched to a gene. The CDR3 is CASSFRQGTYEQYF. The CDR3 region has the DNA TGTGCCAGCAGTTTCAGACAGGGTACCTACGAGCAGTACTTC.

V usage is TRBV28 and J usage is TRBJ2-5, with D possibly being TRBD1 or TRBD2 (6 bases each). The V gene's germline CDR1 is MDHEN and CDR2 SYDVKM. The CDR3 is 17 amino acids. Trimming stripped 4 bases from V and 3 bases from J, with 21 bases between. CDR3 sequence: CASSSISGGWMEETQYF. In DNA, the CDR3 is TGTGCCAGCAGTTCTATTTCCGGGGGCTGGATGGAAGAGACCCAGTACTTC.

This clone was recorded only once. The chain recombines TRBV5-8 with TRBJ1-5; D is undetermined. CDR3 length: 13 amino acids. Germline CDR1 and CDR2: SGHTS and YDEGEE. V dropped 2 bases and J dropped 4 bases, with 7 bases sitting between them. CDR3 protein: CASSFDGNQPQHF. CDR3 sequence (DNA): TGTGCCAGCAGCTTCGACGGTAATCAGCCCCAGCATTTT. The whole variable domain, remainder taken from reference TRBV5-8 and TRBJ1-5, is EAGVTQSPTHLIKTRGQQATLRCSPISGHTSVYWYQQALGLGLQFLLWYDEGEERNRGNFPPRFSGRQFPNYSSELNVNALELEDSALYLCASSFDGNQPQHFGDGTRLSIL.

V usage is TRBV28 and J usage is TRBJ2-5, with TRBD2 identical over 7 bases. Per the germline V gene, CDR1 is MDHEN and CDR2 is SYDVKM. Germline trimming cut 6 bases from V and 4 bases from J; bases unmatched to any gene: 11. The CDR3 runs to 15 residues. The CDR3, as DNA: TGTGCCAGCAGCGGGGGAGGGGCAGGTAGAGAGACCCAGTACTTC. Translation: CASSGGGAGRETQYF.

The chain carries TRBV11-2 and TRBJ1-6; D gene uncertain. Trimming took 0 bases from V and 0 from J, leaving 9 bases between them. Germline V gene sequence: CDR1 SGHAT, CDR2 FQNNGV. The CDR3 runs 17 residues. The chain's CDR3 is CASSLELRISYNSPLHF. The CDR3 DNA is TGTGCCAGCAGCTTAGAATTGCGGATCTCCTATAATTCACCCCTCCACTTT.

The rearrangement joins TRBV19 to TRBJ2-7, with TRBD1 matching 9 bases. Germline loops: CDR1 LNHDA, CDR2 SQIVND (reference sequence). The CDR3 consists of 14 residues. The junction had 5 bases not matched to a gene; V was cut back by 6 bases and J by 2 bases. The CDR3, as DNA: TGTGCCAGTAGGCCGACAGGGGGTGCCTACGAGCAGTACTTC. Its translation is CASRPTGGAYEQYF.

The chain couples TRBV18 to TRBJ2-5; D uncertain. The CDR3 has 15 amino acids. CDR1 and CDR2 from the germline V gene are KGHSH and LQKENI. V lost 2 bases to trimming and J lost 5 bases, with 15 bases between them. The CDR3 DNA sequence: TGTGCCAGCTCACCAGCTGCAGGTGGCGGTGAGACCCAGTACTTC. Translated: CASSPAAGGGETQYF.

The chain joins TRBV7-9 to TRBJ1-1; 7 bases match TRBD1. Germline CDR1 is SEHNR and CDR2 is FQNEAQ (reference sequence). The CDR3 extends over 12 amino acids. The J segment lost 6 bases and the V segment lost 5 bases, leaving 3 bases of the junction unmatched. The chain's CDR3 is CASSLQGPEAFF. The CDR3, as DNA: TGTGCCAGCAGCCTACAGGGGCCTGAAGCTTTCTTT.